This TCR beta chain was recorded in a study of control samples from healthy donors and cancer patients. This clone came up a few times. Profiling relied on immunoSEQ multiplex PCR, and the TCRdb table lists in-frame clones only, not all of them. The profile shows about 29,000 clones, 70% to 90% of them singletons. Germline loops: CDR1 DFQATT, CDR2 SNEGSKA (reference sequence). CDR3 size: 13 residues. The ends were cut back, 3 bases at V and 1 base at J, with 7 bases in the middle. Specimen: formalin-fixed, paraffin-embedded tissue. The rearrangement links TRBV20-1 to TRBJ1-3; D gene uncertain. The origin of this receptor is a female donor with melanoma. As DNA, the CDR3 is TGCAGTGCTAGTGGGCTTTCTGGAAACACCATATATTTT. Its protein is CSASGLSGNTIYF.